The clone carrying this TCR beta chain has a single count. V was trimmed by 3 bases and J by 7 bases, leaving 10 bases between them. The germline CDR1 and CDR2 sequences are KGHSH and LQKENI. This CDR3 region has 14 residues. Libraries were prepared by immunoSEQ multiplex PCR; TCRdb keeps only in-frame clonotypes and omits some of them. Of 72,000 or so clones detected, around four fifths appear once; the ten largest clones hold approximately 15%. These data come from a study of T cells in localized non-small cell lung cancer. The genes are TRBV18 and TRBJ1-6; D unclear. This clonotype was sampled from a female donor of 60 years or more with stage I lung adenocarcinoma. The material was peripheral blood, obtained before any cancer treatment. For the CDR3, the DNA is TGTGCCAGCTCACCCGGACGGGTAAATTCACCCCTCCACTTT. It is translated as CASSPGRVNSPLHF.